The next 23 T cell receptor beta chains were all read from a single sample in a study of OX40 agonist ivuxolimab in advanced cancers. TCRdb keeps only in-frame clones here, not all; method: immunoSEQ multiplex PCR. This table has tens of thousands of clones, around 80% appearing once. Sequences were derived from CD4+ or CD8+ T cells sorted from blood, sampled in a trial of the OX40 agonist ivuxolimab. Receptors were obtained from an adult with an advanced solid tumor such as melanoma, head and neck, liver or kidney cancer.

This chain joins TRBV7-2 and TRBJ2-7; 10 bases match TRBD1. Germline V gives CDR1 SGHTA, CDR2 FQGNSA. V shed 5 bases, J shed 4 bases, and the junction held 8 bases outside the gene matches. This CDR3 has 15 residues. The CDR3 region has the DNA TGTGCCAGCAGCCGTCAGGACAGGGGGGTTTACGAGCAGTACTTC. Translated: CASSRQDRGVYEQYF.

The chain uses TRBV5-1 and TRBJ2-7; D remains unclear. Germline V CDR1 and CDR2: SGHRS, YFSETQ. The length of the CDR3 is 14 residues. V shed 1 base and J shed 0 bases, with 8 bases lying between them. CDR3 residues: CASSLWADSYEQYF. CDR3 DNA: TGCGCCAGCAGCTTGTGGGCAGACTCCTACGAGCAGTACTTC.

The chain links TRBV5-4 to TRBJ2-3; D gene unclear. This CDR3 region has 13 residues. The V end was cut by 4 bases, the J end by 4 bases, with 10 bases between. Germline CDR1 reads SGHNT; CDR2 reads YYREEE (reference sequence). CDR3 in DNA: TGTGCCAGCAGCCTCGCGTCGGCAGATACGCAGTATTTT. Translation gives CASSLASADTQYF.

CDR3 nucleotide sequence: TGTGCCAGCAGCCCTGGGGGTACGGACACAGATACGCAGTATTTT. Its translation: CASSPGGTDTDTQYF. The rearrangement links TRBV28 to TRBJ2-3; either TRBD1 or TRBD2 may fit D (5 bases each). Germline assignment: CDR1 MDHEN and CDR2 SYDVKM. The germline V and J ends were trimmed by 6 bases and 2 bases, with 15 bases remaining between them. The CDR3 covers 15 residues.

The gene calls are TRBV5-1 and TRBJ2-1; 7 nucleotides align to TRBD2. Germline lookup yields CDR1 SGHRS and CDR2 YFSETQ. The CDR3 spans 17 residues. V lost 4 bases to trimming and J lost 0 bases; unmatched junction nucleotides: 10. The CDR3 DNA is TGCGCCAGCAGCGCGGACACCGGCGGGAGCTCCTACAATGAGCAGTTCTTC. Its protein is CASSADTGGSSYNEQFF.

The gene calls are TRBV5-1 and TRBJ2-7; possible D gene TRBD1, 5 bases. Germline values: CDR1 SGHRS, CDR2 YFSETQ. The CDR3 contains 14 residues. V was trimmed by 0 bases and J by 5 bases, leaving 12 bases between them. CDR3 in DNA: TGCGCCAGCAGCTTGGGTGGGGCCGTGGACGAGCAGTACGTC. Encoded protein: CASSLGGAVDEQYV.

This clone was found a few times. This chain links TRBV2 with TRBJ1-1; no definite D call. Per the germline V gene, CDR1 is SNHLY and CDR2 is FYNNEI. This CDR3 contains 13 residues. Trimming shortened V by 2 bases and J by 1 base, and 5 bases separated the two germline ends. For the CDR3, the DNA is TGTGCCAGCAGTGAACACGGGAACACTGAAGCTTTCTTT. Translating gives CASSEHGNTEAFF.

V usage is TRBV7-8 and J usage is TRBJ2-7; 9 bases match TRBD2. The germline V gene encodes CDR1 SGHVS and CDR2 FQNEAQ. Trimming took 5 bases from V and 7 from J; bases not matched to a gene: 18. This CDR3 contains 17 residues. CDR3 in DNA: TGTGCCAGCAGCCAAGCTGGGGATAGCGGGGGAGTTTGGGAGCAGTACTTC. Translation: CASSQAGDSGGVWEQYF.

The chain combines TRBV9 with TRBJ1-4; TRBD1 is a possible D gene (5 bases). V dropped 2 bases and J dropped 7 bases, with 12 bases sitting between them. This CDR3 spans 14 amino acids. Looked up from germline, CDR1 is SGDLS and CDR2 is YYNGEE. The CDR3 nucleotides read TGTGCCAGCAGCGTGGGAGGGGTCGGTGAAAAACTGTTTTTT. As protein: CASSVGGVGEKLFF.

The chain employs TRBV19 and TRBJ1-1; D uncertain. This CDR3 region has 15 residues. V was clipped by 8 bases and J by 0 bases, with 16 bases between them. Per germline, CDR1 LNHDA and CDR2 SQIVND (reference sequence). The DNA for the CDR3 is TGTGCCAGTTTCTCTCTCGGCGGCTTGAACACTGAAGCTTTCTTT. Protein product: CASFSLGGLNTEAFF.

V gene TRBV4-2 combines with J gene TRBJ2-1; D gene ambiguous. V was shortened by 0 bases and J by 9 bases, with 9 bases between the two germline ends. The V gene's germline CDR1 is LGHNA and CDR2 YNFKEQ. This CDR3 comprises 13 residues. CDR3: CASSQEITGEQFF. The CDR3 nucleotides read TGTGCCAGCAGCCAAGAAATTACTGGTGAGCAGTTCTTC.

Written as DNA, the CDR3 is TGCGCCAGCAGCTTGGCAGTCTACAATGAGCAGTTCTTC. It translates to CASSLAVYNEQFF. J is TRBJ2-1 and V is TRBV5-1; D is unclear. The V and J ends lost 0 bases and 3 bases respectively, with 4 bases between them. Germline assignment: CDR1 SGHRS and CDR2 YFSETQ. The CDR3 loop spans 13 amino acids.

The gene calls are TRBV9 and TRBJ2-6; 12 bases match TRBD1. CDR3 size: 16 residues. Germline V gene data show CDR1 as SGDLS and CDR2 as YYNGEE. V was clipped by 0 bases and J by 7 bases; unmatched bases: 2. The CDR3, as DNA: TGTGCCAGCAGCGTAGGGGGACAGGGGGCAGCCAACGTCCTGACTTTC. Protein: CASSVGGQGAANVLTF.

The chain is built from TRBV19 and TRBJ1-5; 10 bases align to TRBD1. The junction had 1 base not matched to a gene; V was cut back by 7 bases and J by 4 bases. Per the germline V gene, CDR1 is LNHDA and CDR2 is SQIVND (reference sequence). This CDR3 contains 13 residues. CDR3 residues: CASKDRGNQPQHF. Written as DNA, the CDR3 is TGTGCCAGTAAGGACAGGGGGAATCAGCCCCAGCATTTT. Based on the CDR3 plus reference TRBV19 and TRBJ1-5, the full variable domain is DGGITQSPKYLFRKEGQNVTLSCEQNLNHDAMYWYRQDPGQGLRLIYYSQIVNDFQKGDIAEGYSVSREKKESFPLTVTSAQKNPTAFYLCASKDRGNQPQHFGDGTRLSIL.

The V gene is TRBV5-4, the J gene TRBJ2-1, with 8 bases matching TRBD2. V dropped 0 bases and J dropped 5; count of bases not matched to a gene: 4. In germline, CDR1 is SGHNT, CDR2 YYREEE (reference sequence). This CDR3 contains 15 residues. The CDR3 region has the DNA TGTGCCAGCAGCTTGGCTCTAGCGGGTGACAATGAGCAGTTCTTC. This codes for CASSLALAGDNEQFF.

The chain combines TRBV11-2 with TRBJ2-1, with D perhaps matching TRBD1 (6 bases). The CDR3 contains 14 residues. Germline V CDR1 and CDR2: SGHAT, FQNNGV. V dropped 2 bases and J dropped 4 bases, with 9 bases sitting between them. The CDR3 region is CASSLHRAYNEQFF. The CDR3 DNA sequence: TGTGCCAGCAGCTTACACAGGGCATACAATGAGCAGTTCTTC.

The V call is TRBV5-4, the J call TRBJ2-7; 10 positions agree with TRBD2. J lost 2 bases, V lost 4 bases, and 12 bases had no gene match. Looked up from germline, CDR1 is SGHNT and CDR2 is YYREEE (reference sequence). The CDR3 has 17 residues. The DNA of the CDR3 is TGTGCCAGCAGCGCAGGAGGGAGCGGGAGGGTAACCTACGAGCAGTACTTC. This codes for CASSAGGSGRVTYEQYF.

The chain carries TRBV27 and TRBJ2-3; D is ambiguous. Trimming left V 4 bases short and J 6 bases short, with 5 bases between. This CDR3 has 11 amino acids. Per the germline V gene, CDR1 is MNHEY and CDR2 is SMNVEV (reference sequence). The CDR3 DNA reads TGTGCCAGCAGTTCCTGGGATACGCAGTATTTT. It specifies CASSSWDTQYF.

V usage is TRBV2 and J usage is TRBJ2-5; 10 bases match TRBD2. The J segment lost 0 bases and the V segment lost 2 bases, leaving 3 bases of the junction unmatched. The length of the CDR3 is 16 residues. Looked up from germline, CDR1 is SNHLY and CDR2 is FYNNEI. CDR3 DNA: TGTGCCAGCAGTGAATGGCTAGCGGGGGACCAAGAGACCCAGTACTTC. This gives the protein CASSEWLAGDQETQYF. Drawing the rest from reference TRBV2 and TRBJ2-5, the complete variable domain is EPEVTQTPSHQVTQMGQEVILRCVPISNHLYFYWYRQILGQKVEFLVSFYNNEISEKSEIFDDQFSVERPDGSNFTLKIRSTKLEDSAMYFCASSEWLAGDQETQYFGPGTRLLVL.

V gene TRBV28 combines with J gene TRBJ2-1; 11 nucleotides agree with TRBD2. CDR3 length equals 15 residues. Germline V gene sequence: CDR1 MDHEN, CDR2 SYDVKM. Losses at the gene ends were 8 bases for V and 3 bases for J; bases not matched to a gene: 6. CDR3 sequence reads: CASSLAGGNYNEQFF. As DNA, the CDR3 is TGTGCCAGCTCCCTAGCGGGAGGAAACTACAATGAGCAGTTCTTC. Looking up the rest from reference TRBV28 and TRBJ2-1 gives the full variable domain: DVKVTQSSRYLVKRTGEKVFLECVQDMDHENMFWYRQDPGLGLRLIYFSYDVKMKEKGDIPEGYSVSREKKERFSLILESASTNQTSMYLCASSLAGGNYNEQFFGPGTRLTVL.

The DNA for the CDR3 is TGTGCCAGCAGCCACGACACTTGGGGCAATCAGCCCCAGCATTTT. Amino acids: CASSHDTWGNQPQHF. The genes are TRBV7-9 and TRBJ1-5; no reliable D call. CDR1 and CDR2 from the germline V gene are SEHNR and FQNEAQ (reference sequence). The CDR3 covers 15 residues. Trimming took off 5 bases at V and 2 bases at J, with 13 bases between the two ends.

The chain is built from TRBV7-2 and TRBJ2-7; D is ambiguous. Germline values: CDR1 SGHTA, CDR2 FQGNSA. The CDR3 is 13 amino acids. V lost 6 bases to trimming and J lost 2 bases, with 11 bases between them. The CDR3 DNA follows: TGTGCCAGCAGTTTGGGCAGAACCTACGAGCAGTACTTC. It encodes CASSLGRTYEQYF.

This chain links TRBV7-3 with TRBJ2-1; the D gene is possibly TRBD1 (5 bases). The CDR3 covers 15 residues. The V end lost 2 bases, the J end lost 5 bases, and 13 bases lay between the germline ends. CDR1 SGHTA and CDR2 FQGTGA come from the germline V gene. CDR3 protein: CASSLRDSADNEQFF. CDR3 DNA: TGTGCCAGCAGCTTACGAGACAGCGCAGACAATGAGCAGTTCTTC.